The 21 T cell receptor beta chains below all came from one sample that was sequenced in a study of cytomegalovirus exposure and HLA in healthy donors. The PCR made use of 60 Vbeta and 13 Jbeta primers. TCRdb keeps only in-frame clones here, not all; method: immunoSEQ multiplex PCR. The table includes some 170,000 clones, around 80% detected once. Source material: PBMCs. The receptor source for this set is a man between 18 and 29 years old in good health and CMV-seropositive.

The J gene is TRBJ2-2, the V gene TRBV6-1; TRBD1 is a possible D gene (5 bases). V was cut by 2 bases and J by 0 bases, with 13 bases left in between. This CDR3 spans 17 amino acids. Germline V gene sequence: CDR1 MNHNS, CDR2 SASEGT. The CDR3 is CASSEQGFVPNTGELFF. CDR3 DNA sequence: TGTGCCAGCAGTGAACAGGGCTTCGTCCCGAACACCGGGGAGCTGTTTTTT.

This chain joins TRBV7-9 and TRBJ2-1, with D maybe TRBD1 (5 bases). The CDR3 contains 15 residues. The V end was cut by 5 bases, the J end by 1 base, with 12 bases between. Germline CDR1 reads SEHNR; CDR2 reads FQNEAQ (reference sequence). In DNA form, the CDR3 reads TGTGCCAGCAGCCCAAGGGGCAATTCCTACAATGAGCAGTTCTTC. It encodes CASSPRGNSYNEQFF.

This clone was seen more than once but under ten times. The chain couples TRBV18 to TRBJ1-5, with no clear D. Germline values: CDR1 KGHSH, CDR2 LQKENI. Trimming removed 1 base from V and 3 bases from J, with 7 bases in between. This CDR3 contains 14 residues. Here the CDR3 reads CASSPQEINQPQHF. For the CDR3, the DNA is TGTGCCAGCTCACCACAGGAGATCAATCAGCCCCAGCATTTT.

The V and J genes are TRBV19 and TRBJ1-4; 8 bases map to TRBD1. The germline V gene encodes CDR1 LNHDA and CDR2 SQIVND (reference sequence). V lost 3 bases, J lost 6 bases, and 6 bases stayed unmatched. CDR3 length: 15 amino acids. The CDR3 sequence: CASSIRTGGHEKLFF. CDR3 sequence (DNA): TGTGCCAGTAGTATCCGCACAGGGGGGCATGAAAAACTGTTTTTT.

This chain connects TRBV18 to TRBJ1-1, with 7 bases lining up with TRBD1. V was pared by 4 bases and J by 4 bases, with 3 bases of the junction left unmatched. The germline V gene encodes CDR1 KGHSH and CDR2 LQKENI. The CDR3 length is 13 residues. The CDR3 nucleotides read TGTGCCAGCTCACTGGACAGGAGCACTGAAGCTTTCTTT. Its protein product is CASSLDRSTEAFF.

The chain combines TRBV5-1 with TRBJ2-1; D possibly corresponds to TRBD1 (5 bases). The CDR3 has 14 amino acids. Germline CDR1 SGHRS, CDR2 YFSETQ. V was shortened by 0 bases and J by 5 bases, with 9 bases between the two germline ends. This chain's CDR3 is CASSLEWGDNEQFF. The CDR3 DNA reads TGCGCCAGCAGCTTGGAGTGGGGCGACAATGAGCAGTTCTTC.

This clone was found once. This chain uses TRBV5-5 with TRBJ2-7, with 9 bases lining up with TRBD1. This CDR3 has 15 amino acids. Germline values: CDR1 SGHKS, CDR2 YYEKEE (reference sequence). V gave up 6 bases and J gave up 0 bases; unmatched junction bases: 7. CDR3 sequence (DNA): TGTGCCAGCAACAAAGTGGGACAGGGCTCCTACGAGCAGTACTTC. This translates into CASNKVGQGSYEQYF.

This rearrangement joins TRBV6-5 to TRBJ2-5, with TRBD2 as a possible D gene (6 bases). Trimming pared 1 base from V and 1 base from J, leaving 13 bases between. The CDR3 length is 16 residues. Germline V gene data show CDR1 as MNHEY and CDR2 as SVGAGI. The chain's CDR3 is CASSYFYGGTQETQYF. DNA for the CDR3: TGTGCCAGCAGTTACTTTTATGGCGGGACCCAAGAGACCCAGTACTTC.

This clone occurred a few times. The chain employs TRBV7-9 and TRBJ2-1, with a tentative D call TRBD2 (6 bases). There are 11 residues in the CDR3. CDR1 is SEHNR and CDR2 is FQNEAQ in the germline V gene (reference sequence). V lost 5 bases, J lost 15 bases, and 14 bases lay in between. The CDR3 protein is CASSPSGLPFF. DNA of the CDR3: TGTGCCAGCAGCCCCAGCGGGCTCCCGTTCTTC.

The chain uses TRBV19 and TRBJ2-1; D possibly corresponds to TRBD2 (7 bases). The germline V gene encodes CDR1 LNHDA and CDR2 SQIVND (reference sequence). This CDR3 is built from 14 residues. The CDR3 sequence: CAAGGRGRYNEQFF. The CDR3 nucleotides are TGTGCAGCTGGGGGGCGGGGGAGATACAATGAGCAGTTCTTC.

The V and J genes are TRBV7-2 and TRBJ2-2, with 11 nucleotides matching TRBD2. Per germline, CDR1 SGHTA and CDR2 FQGNSA. This CDR3 is 17 amino acids long. The V segment lost 3 bases and the J segment 5 bases; nucleotides outside the gene matches: 8. The CDR3 loop is CASSFLPLAGDTGELFF. The CDR3 DNA reads as TGTGCCAGCAGCTTTTTACCACTAGCGGGGGATACCGGGGAGCTGTTTTTT.

V usage is TRBV4-2 and J usage is TRBJ1-4, with D tentatively TRBD1 (6 bases). CDR3 size: 17 residues. The ends were cut back, 3 bases at V and 0 bases at J, with 14 bases in the middle. CDR1 is LGHNA and CDR2 is YNFKEQ in the germline V gene. CDR3: CASSQRTAPSTNEKLFF. Here the CDR3 DNA reads TGTGCCAGCAGCCAGAGGACAGCCCCTTCAACTAATGAAAAACTGTTTTTT.

The chain combines TRBV30 with TRBJ1-5; TRBD1 is a possible D gene (6 bases). The germline V gene encodes CDR1 GTSNPN and CDR2 SVGIG (reference sequence). The V end lost 5 bases, the J end lost 3 bases, and 11 bases lay between the germline ends. This CDR3 comprises 13 residues. CDR3 residues: CAWGQTLNQPQHF. The CDR3 DNA sequence: TGTGCCTGGGGACAGACACTCAATCAGCCCCAGCATTTT.

The chain links TRBV7-6 to TRBJ1-5; tentatively, D is TRBD1 (5 bases). Trimming cost V 2 bases and J 2 bases, with 22 bases left between them. Germline loops: CDR1 SGHVS, CDR2 FNYEAQ. CDR3 length equals 19 residues. CDR3 in DNA: TGTGCCAGCAGCTTATCGGAGGGGACCCCGGGGGGGGGCAATCAGCCCCAGCATTTT. This translates into CASSLSEGTPGGGNQPQHF.

Notes on this clone: This sample also contains other DNA sequences that code for the same CDR3. CDR3 coding DNA: TGTGCCAGCAGCCAGACAGGGATGTACTACGAGCAGTACTTC. It codes for CASSQTGMYYEQYF. This chain joins TRBV11-2 and TRBJ2-7, with 7 nucleotides matching TRBD1. This CDR3 region has 14 residues. V shed 5 bases and J 3 bases; nucleotides not matched to a gene: 7. CDR1 and CDR2 from the germline V gene are SGHAT and FQNNGV. Filled out from reference TRBV11-2 and TRBJ2-7, the complete variable domain reads EAGVAQSPRYKIIEKRQSVAFWCNPISGHATLYWYQQILGQGPKLLIQFQNNGVVDDSQLPKDRFSAERLKGVDSTLKIQPAKLEDSAVYLCASSQTGMYYEQYFGPGTRLTVT.

The chain uses TRBV29-1 and TRBJ2-2; D possibly corresponds to TRBD1 (5 bases). The V gene's germline CDR1 is SQVTM and CDR2 ANQGSEA. The CDR3 is 12 amino acids. The ends were cut back, 4 bases at V and 4 bases at J, with 7 bases in the middle. The CDR3 spells CSVGQFTGELFF. In DNA form, the CDR3 reads TGCAGCGTTGGACAGTTCACCGGGGAGCTGTTTTTT.

The chain links TRBV29-1 to TRBJ1-1; 9 nucleotides line up with TRBD1. Trimming took 2 bases from V and 5 from J; bases not matched to a gene: 3. The CDR3 covers 13 residues. The V gene's germline CDR1 is SQVTM and CDR2 ANQGSEA. CDR3 nucleotide sequence: TGCAGCGTTGAATGGGACAGGGTGACTGAAGCTTTCTTT. Amino acids: CSVEWDRVTEAFF.

This clone has a single count. This chain joins TRBV9 and TRBJ1-3, with D hard to call. Germline CDR1 reads SGDLS; CDR2 reads YYNGEE. This CDR3 has 17 residues. Trimming took 3 bases from V and 3 from J, leaving 19 bases between them. For the CDR3, the DNA is TGTGCCAGCAGCGCTAGACCCGGAGGGAGGAATGGAAACACCATATATTTT. Protein: CASSARPGGRNGNTIYF.

The chain uses TRBV9 and TRBJ2-7; 9 nucleotides line up with TRBD1. CDR1 SGDLS and CDR2 YYNGEE come from the germline V gene. This CDR3 has 13 residues. The V and J ends lost 3 bases and 5 bases, in that order; junction bases with no gene match: 3. The CDR3 loop reads CASSGTGDDEQYF. The DNA for the CDR3 is TGTGCCAGCAGCGGGACAGGGGATGACGAGCAGTACTTC.

The CDR3, as DNA: TGTGCCAGCAGCCAAAAGACAGGGAGCCACGAGCAGTACTTC. Its protein product is CASSQKTGSHEQYF. The chain has TRBV7-9 and TRBJ2-7, with 7 positions matching TRBD1. J lost 5 bases, V lost 5 bases, and 9 bases had no gene match. Germline assignment: CDR1 SEHNR and CDR2 FQNEAQ (reference sequence). The CDR3 is 14 residues long.

The rearrangement joins TRBV11-2 to TRBJ2-7, with 8 bases identical to TRBD2. The ends lost 1 base at V and 1 base at J; junction bases unmatched: 6. In germline, CDR1 is SGHAT, CDR2 FQNNGV. The CDR3 loop spans 16 amino acids. The CDR3 sequence is CASSLVIGLASYEQYF. In DNA form, the CDR3 reads TGTGCCAGCAGCTTAGTGATCGGACTAGCTTCCTACGAGCAGTACTTC.